This passage covers 5 T cell receptor beta chains from one sample sequenced in a study of shared clonotypes between healthy human individuals. Clones were read by immunoSEQ multiplex PCR, and TCRdb kept only the in-frame ones, dropping some. This table holds millions of clones, more than 90% found once. Sequenced input: naive CD4+ T cells sorted from blood. Subset here: CD45RA+ positively selected. The source of these receptors is a man younger than 35 in good health.

This chain connects TRBV29-1 to TRBJ2-3; TRBD2 might be the D (6 bases). The CDR3 extends over 13 amino acids. Germline CDR1 reads SQVTM; CDR2 reads ANQGSEA. V lost 7 bases and J lost 0, with 11 bases in between. The CDR3 region has the DNA TGCAGCGCTGATAGCGGTAGCACAGATACGCAGTATTTT. Translated, it gives CSADSGSTDTQYF.

The gene calls are TRBV2 and TRBJ2-1; the D is unclear. Germline CDR1 and CDR2: SNHLY and FYNNEI. V gave up 4 bases and J gave up 9 bases, with 10 bases separating them. The CDR3 covers 12 residues. The CDR3 loop reads CASSGGRGEQFF. Here the CDR3 DNA reads TGTGCCAGCAGTGGTGGCCGAGGTGAGCAGTTCTTC.

In regard to this clone: The same CDR3 can be traced to other DNA sequences in this sample. DNA of the CDR3: TGTGCCAGCAGTTTAAGGACAGGGATTAGCAATCAGCCCCAGCATTTT. This codes for CASSLRTGISNQPQHF. J is TRBJ1-5 and V is TRBV28; 8 bases are a match to TRBD1. The CDR3 has 16 residues. Germline V gives CDR1 MDHEN, CDR2 SYDVKM. V lost 2 bases to trimming and J lost 0 bases; unmatched junction nucleotides: 3.

The sample holds one count of this clone. This sequence joins TRBV5-1 and TRBJ1-3, with D unresolved. The ends were cut back, 4 bases at V and 3 bases at J, with 8 bases in the middle. Germline V lookup: CDR1 SGHRS, CDR2 YFSETQ. The CDR3 spans 13 residues. CDR3 sequence reads: CASSEYNGNTIYF. In DNA form, the CDR3 reads TGCGCCAGCAGCGAGTACAATGGAAACACCATATATTTT.

This clone has only one observation. The V and J genes are TRBV19 and TRBJ2-1; D is perhaps TRBD2 (7 bases). Germline V gene sequence: CDR1 LNHDA, CDR2 SQIVND (reference sequence). The CDR3 runs 16 residues. Deletions cut 4 bases from V and 3 bases from J, with 16 bases between. This chain's CDR3 is CASSTLSGGDYNEQFF. CDR3 bases: TGTGCCAGTAGTACTTTATCGGGGGGCGACTACAATGAGCAGTTCTTC.